Following are 21 T cell receptor beta chains from one sample sequenced in a study of shared clonotypes between healthy human individuals (dated by TCRdb to between 2020 and 2021). For the CD8 naive samples, CD45RO-negative cells were positively selected for CCR7, yielding a CD45RA+CCR7+ population from which TemRA cells were excluded. Receptors were amplified or captured by the immunoSEQ multiplex PCR assay. Sourced from immuneACCESS, this table was stored by TCRdb with only in-frame sequences that have V and J called. A share of the clones is absent; for the studies checked, an unresolved V gene accounts for under half, and the remainder has no known explanation. This sample lists approximately 2,200,000 clones; under 95% were detected once. The ten largest make up under 2% of the sample. Sequenced material: naive CD8+ T cells from PBMCs. Read against the paper, the sample's cell subset or site label means: CD45RA+CCR7+. The receptors were gathered from a man aged 18 to 30 in good health. Some clones in this sample may be carry-over from other donors' samples.

This clone appeared a single time. This sample includes further DNA sequences coding for the same CDR3. V gene TRBV27 combines with J gene TRBJ2-6; D remains unclear. Trimming left V 5 bases short and J 0 bases short, with 5 bases between. Germline CDR1 reads MNHEY; CDR2 reads SMNVEV (reference sequence). The CDR3 spans 14 residues. CDR3 coding DNA: TGTGCCAGCAGTCCCTCCTCTGGGGCCAACGTCCTGACTTTC. As protein: CASSPSSGANVLTF.

The chain employs TRBV13 and TRBJ2-1; TRBD2 matches 8 bases. J gave up 8 bases and V 7 bases, and 7 bases lay outside the gene matches. CDR3 size: 13 residues. Germline values: CDR1 PRHDT, CDR2 FYEKMQ (reference sequence). The DNA of the CDR3 is TGTGCCAGCACCATCGGGGGGGGCGATGAGCAGTTCTTC. Translated, it gives CASTIGGGDEQFF.

This chain joins TRBV14 and TRBJ1-5, with D maybe TRBD1 (6 bases). Germline V gene sequence: CDR1 SGHDN, CDR2 FVKESK. Between the trimmed V and J ends, which lost 5 bases and 2 bases, there was a span of 7 bases. The CDR3 has 13 amino acids. The CDR3 sequence is CASSTGRNQPQHF. The CDR3 DNA reads as TGTGCCAGCAGCACAGGGCGCAATCAGCCCCAGCATTTT.

V is TRBV28 and J is TRBJ2-5; 10 bases are a match to TRBD2. The V segment lost 5 bases and the J segment 5 bases; nucleotides outside the gene matches: 5. The V gene's germline CDR1 is MDHEN and CDR2 SYDVKM. CDR3 length: 14 amino acids. CDR3 sequence reads: CASSTLAGDETQYF. DNA for the CDR3: TGTGCCAGCAGTACCCTAGCGGGAGACGAGACCCAGTACTTC.

To note about this clone: The identical CDR3 is also encoded by other nucleotide sequences in the sample. The chain carries TRBV11-2 and TRBJ2-7, with TRBD2 as a possible D gene (6 bases). The germline V gene has CDR1 SGHAT and CDR2 FQNNGV. Trimming shortened V by 1 base and J by 4 bases, and 11 bases separated the two germline ends. This CDR3 spans 14 amino acids. CDR3 sequence: CASSLGGLSYEQYF. Here the CDR3 DNA reads TGTGCCAGCAGCTTAGGGGGACTTTCTTACGAGCAGTACTTC.

The chain joins TRBV28 to TRBJ2-1, with D perhaps matching TRBD1 (5 bases). Trimming pared 7 bases from V and 15 bases from J, leaving 22 bases between. CDR3 length: 13 amino acids. Germline assignment: CDR1 MDHEN and CDR2 SYDVKM. The CDR3 DNA sequence: TGTGCCAGCACCCCTACAGGAACTCCCAGGATGTTCTTC. This encodes CASTPTGTPRMFF.

This clone was recorded only once. The chain employs TRBV7-9 and TRBJ2-5; D unclear. CDR3 length: 15 residues. Trimming removed 5 bases at V and 2 bases at J, with 15 bases between. Germline loops: CDR1 SEHNR, CDR2 FQNEAQ (reference sequence). CDR3 bases: TGTGCCAGCAGCCCATTTGCCGGGCGGCAAGAGACCCAGTACTTC. Its protein product is CASSPFAGRQETQYF.

The chain carries TRBV6-5 and TRBJ1-1; D unresolved. Per the germline V gene, CDR1 is MNHEY and CDR2 is SVGAGI. CDR3 length: 13 amino acids. V shed 7 bases and J shed 0 bases, with 9 bases lying between them. Here the CDR3 reads CASISELNTEAFF. As DNA, the CDR3 is TGTGCCAGCATCTCTGAGTTGAACACTGAAGCTTTCTTT.

The DNA for the CDR3 is TGTGCCAGCAGCTTAGCGGAGCCGGGAGGCGATGAGCAGTTCTTC. Its protein is CASSLAEPGGDEQFF. The chain combines TRBV11-1 with TRBJ2-1; 7 bases fit TRBD2. The CDR3 has 15 residues. The ends lost 0 bases at V and 8 bases at J; junction bases unmatched: 7. Per the germline V gene, CDR1 is SGHAT and CDR2 is FQDESV (reference sequence).

The chain combines TRBV10-3 with TRBJ2-2, with D possibly matching TRBD2 (6 bases). V lost 6 bases and J 7 bases, leaving 12 bases between the germline ends. Per germline, CDR1 ENHRY and CDR2 SYGVKD. This CDR3 has 13 amino acids. The CDR3 sequence is CAIRALGGGELFF. The CDR3 DNA reads as TGTGCCATCAGGGCCCTGGGGGGCGGGGAGCTGTTTTTT.

Only one count was recorded for this clone. The chain links TRBV7-9 to TRBJ1-2; tentative D call: TRBD1 (6 bases). The V end was cut by 8 bases, the J end by 7 bases, with 20 bases between. This CDR3 region has 14 residues. From germline, CDR1 is SEHNR and CDR2 FQNEAQ (reference sequence). The CDR3 DNA follows: TGTGCCAGCGCGACAGGCTCTACGGGTTCTGGCTACACCTTC. Its protein is CASATGSTGSGYTF.

This chain connects TRBV29-1 to TRBJ1-2; 7 nucleotides agree with TRBD1. Trimming cost V 7 bases and J 4 bases; bases outside gene matches: 9. The CDR3 is 13 amino acids. Germline V CDR1 and CDR2: SQVTM, ANQGSEA. The CDR3 DNA reads TGCAGCGCCCAGACAGGGAATCCCTATGGCTACACCTTC. Translation: CSAQTGNPYGYTF.

This clone appeared a few times. V and J are TRBV30 and TRBJ1-2; D gene ambiguous. The length of the CDR3 is 13 residues. V lost 4 bases, J lost 4 bases, and 13 bases lay in between. The germline CDR1 and CDR2 sequences are GTSNPN and SVGIG (reference sequence). CDR3 residues: CAWMSLGPYGYTF. For the CDR3, the DNA is TGTGCCTGGATGTCCTTAGGGCCCTATGGCTACACCTTC.

The J gene is TRBJ1-1, the V gene TRBV6-5; TRBD1 might be the D (6 bases). The CDR3 contains 15 residues. V was trimmed by 7 bases and J by 0 bases, leaving 15 bases between them. Germline V gene data show CDR1 as MNHEY and CDR2 as SVGAGI. CDR3 residues: CASTQGRSMNTEAFF. The CDR3 nucleotides read TGTGCCAGCACCCAGGGGAGGAGCATGAACACTGAAGCTTTCTTT.

The rearrangement uses TRBV28 and TRBJ2-7, with D perhaps matching TRBD2 (5 bases). This CDR3 has 16 amino acids. The ends were cut back, 4 bases at V and 3 bases at J, with 19 bases in the middle. Germline assignment: CDR1 MDHEN and CDR2 SYDVKM. The CDR3 reads CASSSPAEGTIYEQYF. The CDR3 DNA sequence: TGTGCCAGCAGTTCCCCCGCCGAGGGCACGATCTACGAGCAGTACTTC. Full variable domain (rest looked up from reference TRBV28 and TRBJ2-7): DVKVTQSSRYLVKRTGEKVFLECVQDMDHENMFWYRQDPGLGLRLIYFSYDVKMKEKGDIPEGYSVSREKKERFSLILESASTNQTSMYLCASSSPAEGTIYEQYFGPGTRLTVT.

The chain has TRBV7-6 and TRBJ2-5, with TRBD2 matching 11 bases. The J segment lost 5 bases and the V segment lost 6 bases, leaving 11 bases of the junction unmatched. CDR3 size: 16 residues. CDR1 is SGHVS, CDR2 FNYEAQ, per germline. In DNA form, the CDR3 reads TGTGCCAGCAGGGGGGCACTAGCGGGAGTCTGGGAGACCCAGTACTTC. It codes for CASRGALAGVWETQYF.

V usage is TRBV5-5 and J usage is TRBJ1-5, with D tentatively TRBD1 (6 bases). The V and J ends lost 0 bases and 2 bases respectively, with 15 bases between them. The CDR3 loop spans 17 amino acids. The germline V gene encodes CDR1 SGHKS and CDR2 YYEKEE (reference sequence). The CDR3 nucleotides are TGTGCCAGCAGCTTGGGGCCGGGGGCAATGGGCAATCAGCCCCAGCATTTT. This translates into CASSLGPGAMGNQPQHF.

J is TRBJ2-1 and V is TRBV5-4; TRBD2 might be the D (7 bases). Trimming removed 3 bases from V and 4 bases from J, with 17 bases in between. CDR1 is SGHNT, CDR2 YYREEE, per germline (reference sequence). There are 16 residues in the CDR3. Written as DNA, the CDR3 is TGTGCCAGCAGCTGGGGGGGCGTTAGAACTTACAATGAGCAGTTCTTC. This codes for CASSWGGVRTYNEQFF.

The rearrangement links TRBV6-5 to TRBJ2-3; 9 positions agree with TRBD1. Germline V gives CDR1 MNHEY, CDR2 SVGAGI. CDR3 length equals 16 residues. The J segment lost 3 bases and the V segment lost 4 bases, leaving 8 bases of the junction unmatched. CDR3 coding DNA: TGTGCCAGCAGTTTAGCCGGGACAGGGTTTACAGATACGCAGTATTTT. Translating it yields CASSLAGTGFTDTQYF.

The V and J genes are TRBV27 and TRBJ2-7; D is undetermined. This CDR3 contains 14 residues. Trimming left V 1 base short and J 5 bases short, with 12 bases between. Germline CDR1 MNHEY, CDR2 SMNVEV (reference sequence). The CDR3 is CASSLLGRRDEQYF. For the CDR3, the DNA is TGTGCCAGCAGTTTATTAGGCCGACGAGACGAGCAGTACTTC.

The rearrangement uses TRBV7-2 and TRBJ2-1, with 11 bases that match TRBD2. The CDR3 is made up of 16 amino acids. Germline CDR1 SGHTA, CDR2 FQGNSA. The V gene end was trimmed by 6 bases and the J gene end by 4 bases; junction bases not matched to a gene: 8. CDR3 sequence: CASRPLAGGRYNEQFF. CDR3 sequence (DNA): TGTGCCAGCAGGCCCCTAGCGGGAGGTCGTTACAATGAGCAGTTCTTC.